The 10 T cell receptor beta chains in this list originate from one sample, sequenced in a study of response to subunit inactivated influenza vaccine. TCRdb redid the calling of the RT-PCR reads with MiXCR, one entry per CDR3 protein. The table shows roughly 790,000 distinct CDR3 sequences, with around 21% occurring only once. This specimen was PBMCs from blood, taken roughly 5 days after vaccination. These receptors were taken from a man aged 45-65 years who received an inactivated influenza vaccine.

V usage is TRBV20-1 and J usage is TRBJ2-7; 7 positions agree with TRBD1. Germline CDR1 and CDR2: DFQATT and SNEGSKA (reference sequence). This CDR3 comprises 14 residues. V dropped 0 bases and J dropped 2; count of bases not matched to a gene: 4. Here the CDR3 DNA reads TGCAGTGCTAGAGATCTGGACAGGACCTACGAGCAGTACTTC. As protein: CSARDLDRTYEQYF.

In this sample, this clonotype turned up a few times. J is TRBJ1-2 and V is TRBV20-1; tentatively, D is TRBD1 (5 bases). CDR3 length: 13 residues. V was cut by 0 bases and J by 4 bases, with 9 bases left in between. The germline V gene encodes CDR1 DFQATT and CDR2 SNEGSKA (reference sequence). The CDR3 here is CSARDIRVYGYTF. DNA for the CDR3: TGCAGTGCTAGAGATATCAGGGTCTATGGCTACACCTTC.

In this sample, this clonotype turned up a few times. CDR3 amino acids: CASSATSGRAVSDIQYF. The CDR3 nucleotides read TGTGCCAGCAGCGCAACTAGCGGGAGGGCCGTGTCGGACATTCAGTACTTC. The rearrangement links TRBV9 to TRBJ2-4, with 13 bases matching TRBD2. The V segment lost 3 bases and the J segment 8 bases; nucleotides outside the gene matches: 11. This CDR3 contains 17 residues. CDR1 and CDR2 (germline): SGDLS, YYNGEE. Full variable domain (missing parts from reference TRBV9 and TRBJ2-4): DSGVTQTPKHLITATGQRVTLRCSPRSGDLSVYWYQQSLDQGLQFLIQYYNGEERAKGNILERFSAQQFPDLHSELNLSSLELGDSALYFCASSATSGRAVSDIQYFGAGTRLSVL.

This clonotype has a handful of counts. The CDR3 DNA is TGTGCCAGCAGCTTAGTTTCCCGGACGAGCTCCTACAATGAGCAGTTCTTC. Protein product: CASSLVSRTSSYNEQFF. The chain has TRBV7-8 and TRBJ2-1, with D hard to call. The CDR3 totals 17 residues. V was shortened by 1 base and J by 0 bases, with 13 bases between the two germline ends. Germline values: CDR1 SGHVS, CDR2 FQNEAQ.

This clonotype was counted a few times. The rearrangement joins TRBV13 to TRBJ1-1; D unclear. V lost 0 bases to trimming and J lost 3 bases, with 11 bases between them. CDR1 and CDR2 (germline): PRHDT, FYEKMQ (reference sequence). This CDR3 contains 15 residues. CDR3 loop: CASSLGRGGYTEAFF. The DNA for the CDR3 is TGTGCCAGCAGCTTAGGGCGGGGTGGATACACTGAAGCTTTCTTT.

This clonotype appeared a few times. V gene TRBV12-3 or TRBV12-4 combines with J gene TRBJ2-2, with D possibly TRBD1 on 6 matching bases. Trimming removed 6 bases at V and 5 bases at J, with 10 bases between. The CDR3 is 13 amino acids. CDR3 bases: TGTGCCAGCAGGGCAGGGGTTACCGGGGAGCTGTTTTTT. Protein sequence: CASRAGVTGELFF.

The rearrangement links TRBV7-9 to TRBJ1-4, with TRBD1 matching over 7 bases. J gave up 12 bases and V 4 bases, and 5 bases lay outside the gene matches. The CDR3 totals 12 residues. Germline V gene lookup returns CDR1 SEHNR and CDR2 FQNEAQ (reference sequence). CDR3 in DNA: TGTGCCAGCAGCTCACAGGGGTTGGAACTGTTTTTT. Its protein is CASSSQGLELFF.

Only a few counts were recorded for this clonotype. CDR3: CSARIYSGRTYTQYF. DNA of the CDR3: TGCAGTGCTAGGATTTATAGCGGGAGAACTTATACGCAGTATTTT. This chain uses TRBV20-1 with TRBJ2-3, with 9 bases fitting TRBD2. The CDR3 has 15 amino acids. V lost 3 bases and J lost 7; bases outside the gene matches: 11. Germline V gives CDR1 DFQATT, CDR2 SNEGSKA (reference sequence).

The chain uses TRBV4-2 and TRBJ2-7; a weak D match, TRBD2 (6 bases). Germline loops: CDR1 LGHNA, CDR2 YNFKEQ. V was clipped by 0 bases and J by 4 bases, with 16 bases between them. This CDR3 spans 16 amino acids. The CDR3 region is CASSQDPGGRRYEQYF. CDR3 DNA sequence: TGTGCCAGCAGCCAAGATCCCGGAGGGAGGAGGTACGAGCAGTACTTC.

This clonotype was counted only a few times. The chain is built from TRBV6-5 and TRBJ2-6; D not certain. Per the germline V gene, CDR1 is MNHEY and CDR2 is SVGAGI. The CDR3 covers 15 residues. The germline V and J ends were trimmed by 2 bases and 4 bases, with 9 bases remaining between them. The CDR3 DNA sequence: TGTGCCAGCAGTTACCGTGACCTCGGGGCCAACGTCCTGACTTTC. The encoded protein is CASSYRDLGANVLTF.